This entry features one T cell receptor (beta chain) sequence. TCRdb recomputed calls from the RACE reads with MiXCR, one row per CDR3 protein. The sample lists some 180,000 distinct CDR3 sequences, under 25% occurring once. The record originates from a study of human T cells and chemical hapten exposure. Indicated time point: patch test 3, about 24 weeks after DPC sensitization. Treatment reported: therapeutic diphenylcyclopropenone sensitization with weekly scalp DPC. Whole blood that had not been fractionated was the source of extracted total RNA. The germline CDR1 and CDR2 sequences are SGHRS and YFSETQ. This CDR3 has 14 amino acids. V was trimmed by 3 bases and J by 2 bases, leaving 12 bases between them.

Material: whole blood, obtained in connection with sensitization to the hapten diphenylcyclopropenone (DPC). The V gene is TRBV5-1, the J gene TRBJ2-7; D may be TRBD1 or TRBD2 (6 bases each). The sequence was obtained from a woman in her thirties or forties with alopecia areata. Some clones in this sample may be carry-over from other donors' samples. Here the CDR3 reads CASSSGALPYEQYF. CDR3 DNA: TGCGCCAGCAGCTCGGGGGCTCTTCCCTACGAGCAGTACTTC.